Described below is a single T cell receptor beta chain sequence and its context. The antigen is unknown. Lacking the conserved final phenylalanine or tryptophan, this CDR3 likely reflects a read error. CDR1 is GTSNPN and CDR2 is SVGIG in the germline V gene (reference sequence). The CDR3 consists of 13 residues. Trimming took 8 bases from V and 6 from J; bases not matched to a gene: 7. The sample belongs to a study of Graves' ophthalmopathy and Graves' hyperthyroidism. Study findings and constraints: Detection in blood was also observed for most expanded thyroid clonotypes above 0.001 frequency. In predicting ophthalmopathy progression, the model reached approximately 70% sensitivity and 72% to 80% specificity.

Researchers took RNA transcripts and amplified TCR beta CDR3 regions from them. A first-round RT-PCR used HTBI primers, followed by a second-round multiplex PCR. TCRdb re-derived calls from the multiplex PCR reads in MiXCR, one entry per CDR3 protein. Of under 800,000 distinct CDR3 sequences listed, about 20% are singletons. Other autoimmune diseases, uncontrolled infections, pregnancy or lactation ruled patients out of participation. The chain has TRBV30 and TRBJ2-2; the match to TRBD1 covers 9 bases. This receptor was identified in a woman aged 18-29 years with stable Graves' hyperthyroidism. Some clones in this sample may be carry-over from other donors' samples. Sequencing was carried out using peripheral blood. The CDR3 region is CAQDRGLSGELFL. The CDR3 DNA follows: TGTGCCCAGGACAGGGGATTATCCGGGGAGCTGTTTTTG.